This T cell receptor beta chain derives from a study of sequential checkpoint blockade in melanoma. Study in general: Randomization was 1:1 between first-line nivolumab→ipilimumab and ipilimumab→nivolumab. After both sequences, patients received maintenance nivolumab.

Profiling relied on immunoSEQ multiplex PCR, and the TCRdb table lists in-frame clones only, not all of them. In the table there are some 5,600 clones, over 70% of which are singletons. Germline CDR1 and CDR2: LNHNV and YYDKDF (reference sequence). With 5 bases removed from V and 3 bases from J, the gap between germline ends came to 11 bases. The CDR3 has 13 residues. Documented treatment: randomized to nivolumab then ipilimumab (arm A) or the reverse (arm B). None of the patients previously received DNA-damaging chemotherapy. Sorted cells were live CD3+CD8+, lacking CD19 and CD56, from PBMCs. This sequence joins TRBV15 and TRBJ2-7; D not resolved. The sequencing here drew on CD8+ T cells sorted from blood (inferred from file names), taken from a patient given nivolumab and ipilimumab in sequence. The clonotype comes from a human patient with melanoma. Some clones in this sample may be carry-over from other donors' samples. This CDR3 is CATSRAPDYEQYF. The CDR3, as DNA: TGTGCCACCAGCCGAGCCCCAGACTACGAGCAGTACTTC.